The 28 T cell receptor beta chains below come from one sample, sequenced in a study of T cell changes during pregnancy in multiple sclerosis. Clones were sequenced by immunoSEQ multiplex PCR, and TCRdb holds only the in-frame ones, with some missing. Of about 47,000 clones listed, approximately 90% are singletons. The sequencing used CD8+ T cells from peripheral blood mononuclear cells, collected in the second trimester of pregnancy. All receptors derive from a female donor with multiple sclerosis, enrolled in a pregnancy study.

The rearrangement links TRBV5-6 to TRBJ1-2; 7 bases are a match to TRBD1. CDR1 and CDR2 from the germline V gene are SGHDT and YYEEEE. The trim removed 5 bases at V and 6 bases at J, leaving 7 bases unmatched. The CDR3 is 13 residues long. In nucleotides, the CDR3 is TGTGCCAGCAGGCCGCAGGGGGTAAATGGCTACACCTTC. Encoded protein: CASRPQGVNGYTF. Filled out from reference TRBV5-6 and TRBJ1-2, the complete variable domain reads DAGVTQSPTHLIKTRGQQVTLRCSPKSGHDTVSWYQQALGQGPQFIFQYYEEEERQRGNFPDRFSGHQFPNYSSELNVNALLLGDSALYLCASRPQGVNGYTFGSGTRLTVV.

V usage is TRBV6-1 and J usage is TRBJ2-3; a weak D match, TRBD2 (7 bases). The CDR3 runs to 17 residues. Trimming took 2 bases from V and 2 from J, leaving 17 bases between them. Per the germline V gene, CDR1 is MNHNS and CDR2 is SASEGT. The CDR3 loop is CASSEWGLAEITDTQYF. CDR3 bases: TGTGCCAGCAGTGAATGGGGGCTAGCGGAAATCACAGATACGCAGTATTTT.

In its sample, this clone was seen once. The chain combines TRBV7-8 with TRBJ2-7; possible D gene TRBD1, 6 bases. Trimming stripped 1 base from V and 0 bases from J, with 16 bases between. The CDR3 runs to 17 residues. The germline V gene has CDR1 SGHVS and CDR2 FQNEAQ. CDR3 sequence (DNA): TGTGCCAGCAGCTTAGAGAGGGGGACACAGCCCTCCTACGAGCAGTACTTC. Its translation is CASSLERGTQPSYEQYF.

The chain joins TRBV19 to TRBJ2-7, with D possibly being TRBD2 (6 bases). The CDR3 runs 15 residues. Trimming removed 3 bases at V and 5 bases at J, with 17 bases between. The germline V gene has CDR1 LNHDA and CDR2 SQIVND (reference sequence). The CDR3 DNA is TGTGCCAGTAGTATGTACGAGGGAGGCCGACACGAGCAGTACTTC. Amino acids: CASSMYEGGRHEQYF.

This clone was counted a single time. This chain links TRBV27 with TRBJ1-2, with 7 nucleotides matching TRBD1. The trim removed 3 bases at V and 7 bases at J, leaving 14 bases unmatched. Germline loops: CDR1 MNHEY, CDR2 SMNVEV (reference sequence). The CDR3 loop spans 16 amino acids. CDR3 DNA sequence: TGTGCCAGCAGTTTCCTAACGGGACAGAGGAACGGTGGCTACACCTTC. Amino acid sequence: CASSFLTGQRNGGYTF.

V is TRBV7-6 and J is TRBJ2-7; the D is unclear. Germline CDR1 reads SGHVS; CDR2 reads FNYEAQ. The ends were cut back, 1 base at V and 5 bases at J, with 9 bases in the middle. CDR3 length: 13 residues. CDR3 nucleotide sequence: TGTGCCAGCAGCTTAGGACTGATAGACGAGCAGTACTTC. As protein: CASSLGLIDEQYF.

The rearrangement links TRBV7-3 to TRBJ2-3; no clear D gene. CDR1 and CDR2 (germline): SGHTA, FQGTGA. V lost 2 bases, J lost 2 bases, and 11 bases lay in between. There are 15 residues in the CDR3. The CDR3 loop reads CASSLVGGPTDTQYF. The CDR3 coding sequence is TGTGCCAGCAGCTTAGTAGGTGGGCCCACAGATACGCAGTATTTT.

V and J are TRBV30 and TRBJ2-5; weak D call: TRBD1 (5 bases). V shed 2 bases and J shed 4 bases, with 20 bases lying between them. The germline V gene encodes CDR1 GTSNPN and CDR2 SVGIG (reference sequence). The length of the CDR3 is 16 residues. CDR3 DNA: TGTGCCTGGAGTAGCGCCATCGTAACAGGCATAGAGACCCAGTACTTC. It encodes CAWSSAIVTGIETQYF.

V is TRBV9 and J is TRBJ1-1; D is ambiguous. Germline CDR1 SGDLS, CDR2 YYNGEE. V was trimmed by 3 bases and J by 11 bases, leaving 11 bases between them. CDR3 length: 11 amino acids. As DNA, the CDR3 is TGTGCCAGCAGCGGGACTGGGGAGGCTTTCTTT. It is translated as CASSGTGEAFF.

The CDR3 loop reads CASSQLTSGGALETQYF. DNA of the CDR3: TGTGCCAGCAGCCAACTGACTAGCGGGGGGGCCCTGGAGACCCAGTACTTC. The chain has TRBV4-2 and TRBJ2-5; 14 nucleotides agree with TRBD2. V was pared by 2 bases and J by 5 bases, with 7 bases of the junction left unmatched. The germline V gene has CDR1 LGHNA and CDR2 YNFKEQ. The CDR3 totals 17 residues.

The chain is built from TRBV21-1 and TRBJ1-1. TRBV21-1 is a recognized pseudogene. The length of the CDR3 is 14 residues. Here the CDR3 reads CASSKAPGVTEAFF. CDR3 nucleotides: TGTGCCAGCAGCAAAGCCCCGGGTGTCACTGAAGCTTTCTTT.

CDR3 loop: CASSLADIYGYTF. For the CDR3, the DNA is TGTGCCAGCAGCTTGGCCGACATCTATGGCTACACCTTC. The chain combines TRBV5-4 with TRBJ1-2; unclear D gene. The germline V gene has CDR1 SGHNT and CDR2 YYREEE (reference sequence). Deletions cut 0 bases from V and 4 bases from J, with 7 bases between. The CDR3 length is 13 residues.

This clone has just one count. The chain combines TRBV7-9 with TRBJ2-5; 11 positions match TRBD2. This CDR3 comprises 15 residues. Trimming at V came to 5 bases and at J to 1 base, leaving 3 bases not matched to a gene. The germline V gene encodes CDR1 SEHNR and CDR2 FQNEAQ (reference sequence). CDR3 in DNA: TGTGCCAGCAGCCCTAGCGGGGGGAGCCAAGAGACCCAGTACTTC. It translates to CASSPSGGSQETQYF.

This rearrangement joins TRBV2 to TRBJ2-1; D is unresolved. V was shortened by 2 bases and J by 2 bases, with 22 bases between the two germline ends. The germline CDR1 and CDR2 sequences are SNHLY and FYNNEI. The CDR3 is 19 amino acids. This CDR3 is CASSELRQQSWNPYNEQFF. CDR3 coding DNA: TGTGCCAGCAGTGAATTGCGGCAGCAAAGTTGGAATCCCTACAATGAGCAGTTCTTC.

The rearrangement uses TRBV7-8 and TRBJ2-7; TRBD1 matches 10 bases. Trimming at V came to 4 bases and at J to 3 bases, leaving 3 bases not matched to a gene. Looked up from germline, CDR1 is SGHVS and CDR2 is FQNEAQ. The CDR3 has 14 residues. CDR3 loop: CASSWGQGNYEQYF. The DNA of the CDR3 is TGTGCCAGCAGCTGGGGACAGGGGAACTACGAGCAGTACTTC.

V gene TRBV4-1 combines with J gene TRBJ2-6; D is undetermined. Trimming shortened V by 1 base and J by 0 bases, and 4 bases separated the two germline ends. CDR1 is MGHRA, CDR2 YSYEKL, per germline. The length of the CDR3 is 15 residues. CDR3 nucleotides: TGCGCCAGCAGCCAAGGGAGCTCTGGGGCCAACGTCCTGACTTTC. This encodes CASSQGSSGANVLTF.

The gene calls are TRBV7-8 and TRBJ2-5; 9 bases line up with TRBD1. The CDR3 consists of 14 residues. J lost 3 bases, V lost 8 bases, and 7 bases had no gene match. Germline CDR1 SGHVS, CDR2 FQNEAQ. The CDR3 DNA reads TGTGCCAGCGGAATGACAGGGGGTGAAGAGACCCAGTACTTC. Protein sequence: CASGMTGGEETQYF.

This chain links TRBV7-3 with TRBJ2-2, with D perhaps TRBD1 (5 bases). The ends were cut back, 1 base at V and 3 bases at J, with 15 bases in the middle. This CDR3 contains 17 residues. Germline V gene sequence: CDR1 SGHTA, CDR2 FQGTGA. As DNA, the CDR3 is TGTGCCAGCAGCTTAAGGGATGGGGCGCCGGACACCGGGGAGCTGTTTTTT. It codes for CASSLRDGAPDTGELFF.

CDR3: CASSEWAGISYNEQFF. DNA for the CDR3: TGTGCCAGCAGTGAATGGGCGGGGATCTCCTACAATGAGCAGTTCTTC. The chain couples TRBV6-1 to TRBJ2-1; a weak D match, TRBD2 (6 bases). The CDR3 is made up of 16 amino acids. Germline CDR1 is MNHNS and CDR2 is SASEGT. Trimming removed 2 bases from V and 0 bases from J, with 11 bases in between.

The chain combines TRBV13 with TRBJ1-4; perhaps TRBD1 as D (5 bases). Germline CDR1 PRHDT, CDR2 FYEKMQ (reference sequence). CDR3 length: 16 amino acids. V was shortened by 4 bases and J by 8 bases, with 20 bases between the two germline ends. For the CDR3, the DNA is TGTGCCAGCAGCTCCACTCTAGGACAAAATGGGGAAAAACTGTTTTTT. This translates into CASSSTLGQNGEKLFF.

The V gene is TRBV5-8, the J gene TRBJ2-5; D perhaps matches TRBD1 (5 bases). The V end was cut by 0 bases, the J end by 1 base, with 13 bases between. Germline values: CDR1 SGHTS, CDR2 YDEGEE. The CDR3 consists of 16 residues. The CDR3 region has the DNA TGTGCCAGCAGCTTGGGAGACAGTTCTGCCCAAGAGACCCAGTACTTC. It specifies CASSLGDSSAQETQYF.

The rearrangement links TRBV5-6 to TRBJ2-3; 10 bases agree with TRBD2. V lost 3 bases and J lost 7; bases outside the gene matches: 8. This CDR3 is 15 amino acids long. Germline lookup yields CDR1 SGHDT and CDR2 YYEEEE. The CDR3, as DNA: TGTGCCAGCAGCTCGACTAGCGGGTCCGGTTATACGCAGTATTTT. Its protein product is CASSSTSGSGYTQYF.

This rearrangement joins TRBV11-2 to TRBJ2-1; weak D call: TRBD1 (5 bases). Germline assignment: CDR1 SGHAT and CDR2 FQNNGV. CDR3 length equals 13 residues. V lost 6 bases to trimming and J lost 2 bases, with 8 bases between them. This CDR3 reads CASRGLTYNEQFF. As DNA, the CDR3 is TGTGCCAGCAGGGGGCTGACCTACAATGAGCAGTTCTTC.

This chain links TRBV9 with TRBJ2-2; TRBD1 agrees at 7 bases. Per germline, CDR1 SGDLS and CDR2 YYNGEE. V was pared by 4 bases and J by 6 bases, with 12 bases of the junction left unmatched. The CDR3 covers 16 residues. The CDR3, as DNA: TGTGCCAGCAGCCCGACGAGGGGGCGTTTTTCCGGGGAGCTGTTTTTT. It is translated as CASSPTRGRFSGELFF.

The CDR3: CASSPPRDRKNSYEQYF. The DNA of the CDR3 is TGTGCCAGCAGTCCCCCAAGGGACAGAAAGAACTCCTACGAGCAGTACTTC. V gene TRBV6-4 combines with J gene TRBJ2-7, with 7 bases lining up with TRBD1. This CDR3 has 17 residues. V dropped 5 bases and J dropped 0; count of bases not matched to a gene: 13. CDR1 MRHNA and CDR2 SNTAGT come from the germline V gene.

This chain joins TRBV7-2 and TRBJ1-2, with TRBD1 matching over 7 bases. The CDR3 loop spans 14 amino acids. Looked up from germline, CDR1 is SGHTA and CDR2 is FQGNSA. The J segment lost 6 bases and the V segment lost 4 bases, leaving 8 bases of the junction unmatched. In DNA form, the CDR3 reads TGTGCCAGCAGCTATACAGGGGACACGGATGGCTACACCTTC. It is translated as CASSYTGDTDGYTF.

The J gene is TRBJ1-4, the V gene TRBV7-6; D not certain. With 5 bases removed from V and 5 bases from J, the gap between germline ends came to 6 bases. Germline assignment: CDR1 SGHVS and CDR2 FNYEAQ. The CDR3 sequence is 12 residues long. This chain's CDR3 is CASSDGNEKLFF. The CDR3 nucleotides are TGTGCCAGCAGCGACGGGAATGAAAAACTGTTTTTT.

CDR3 sequence (DNA): TGTGCCAGCAGCCTAGGACTAGCGGGCACAGATACGCAGTATTTT. Residues: CASSLGLAGTDTQYF. The chain carries TRBV7-8 and TRBJ2-3, with 10 bases identical to TRBD2. V was pared by 5 bases and J by 1 base, with 3 bases of the junction left unmatched. The CDR3 sequence is 15 residues long. CDR1 is SGHVS and CDR2 is FQNEAQ in the germline V gene.